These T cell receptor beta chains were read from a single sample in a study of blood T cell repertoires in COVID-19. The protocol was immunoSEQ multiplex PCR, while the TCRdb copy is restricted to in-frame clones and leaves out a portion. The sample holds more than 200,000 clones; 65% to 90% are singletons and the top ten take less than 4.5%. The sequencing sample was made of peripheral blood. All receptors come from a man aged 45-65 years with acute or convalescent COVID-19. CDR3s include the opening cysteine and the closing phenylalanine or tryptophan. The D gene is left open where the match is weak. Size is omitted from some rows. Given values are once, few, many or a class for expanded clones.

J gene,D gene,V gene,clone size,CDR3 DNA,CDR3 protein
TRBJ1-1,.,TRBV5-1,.,TGCGCCAGCAGCTTGAATAGACAGACTGAAGCTTTCTTT,CASSLNRQTEAFF
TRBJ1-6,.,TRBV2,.,TGTGCCAGCAGAATGGCAGGGTCTAGGTCACCCCTCCACTTT,CASRMAGSRSPLHF
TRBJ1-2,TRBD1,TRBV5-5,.,TGTGCCAGCAGCTTGACAGGGGGAAATGGCTACACCTTC,CASSLTGGNGYTF
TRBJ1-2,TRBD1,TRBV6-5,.,TGTGCCAGCAGTCACGGGGGGACAGGGATGGGCTACACCTTC,CASSHGGTGMGYTF
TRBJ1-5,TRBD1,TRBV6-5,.,TGTGCCAGCAAGACAGGGGCCTGGTGGGGTCAGCCCCAGCATTTT,CASKTGAWWGQPQHF
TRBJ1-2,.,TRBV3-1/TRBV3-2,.,TGTGCCAGCAGCCGGGAGGGCAATAACTATGGCTACACCTTC,CASSREGNNYGYTF
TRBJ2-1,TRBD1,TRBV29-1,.,TGCAGCGTTGGATGGACAGGGGGCGCTGAGCAGTTCTTC,CSVGWTGGAEQFF
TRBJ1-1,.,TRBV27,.,TGTGCCAGCAGTTTACTGGGGAGGGAGGCTTTCTTT,CASSLLGREAFF
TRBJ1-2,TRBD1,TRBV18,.,TGTGCCAGCTCACCCATGACAGGGGCGCGAAACTATGGCTACACCTTC,CASSPMTGARNYGYTF
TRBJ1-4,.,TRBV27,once,TGTGCCAGCAGGGCCACAGGGTATAATGAAAAACTGTTTTTT,CASRATGYNEKLFF
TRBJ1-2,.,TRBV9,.,TGTGCCAGCAGCCACAACGCGGGGACGGATGGCTACACCTTC,CASSHNAGTDGYTF
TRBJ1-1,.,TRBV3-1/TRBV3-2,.,TGTGCCAGCAGCCAAGGAATAGGGAGCACTGAAGCTTTCTTT,CASSQGIGSTEAFF
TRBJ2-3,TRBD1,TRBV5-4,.,TGTGCCAGCAGCTTGGTCCAGGGGGCAGATACGCAGTATTTT,CASSLVQGADTQYF
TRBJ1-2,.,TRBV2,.,TGTGCCAGCAGGGACATGAACGGCTACACCTTC,CASRDMNGYTF
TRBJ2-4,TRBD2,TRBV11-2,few,TGTGCCAGCAGCCCCTTAGCGGGGTTAACCATTCAGTACTTC,CASSPLAGLTIQYF
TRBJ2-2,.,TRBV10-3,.,TGTGCCATCAGCGGAGGGCTAACGTCAAATGCCGGGGAGCTGTTTTTT,CAISGGLTSNAGELFF
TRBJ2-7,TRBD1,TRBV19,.,TGTGCCAGTAGTATTGCCGGGACAGGGTTTTCCTACGAGCAGTACTTC,CASSIAGTGFSYEQYF
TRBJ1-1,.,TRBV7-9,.,TGTGCCAGCAGCCCCCGAACAGGAGAAGCTTTCTTT,CASSPRTGEAFF
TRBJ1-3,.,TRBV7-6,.,TGTGCCAGCAGTTTGGCGGGGCCGAACTCTGGAAACACCATATATTTT,CASSLAGPNSGNTIYF
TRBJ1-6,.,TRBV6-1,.,TGTGCCAGCAGCGAAGCCGTAGGGGGCTCCTATAATTCACCCCTCCACTTT,CASSEAVGGSYNSPLHF
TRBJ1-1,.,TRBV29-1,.,TGCAGCGTTGGAGAGAGGGCGAATGGAGCTTTCTTT,CSVGERANGAFF
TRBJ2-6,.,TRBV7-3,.,TGTGCCAGCAGCTTAAGTCAGTCTGGGGCCAACGTCCTGACTTTC,CASSLSQSGANVLTF
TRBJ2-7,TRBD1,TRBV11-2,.,TGTGCCAGCAGCTTAGCGGGGACAGGGGCCTACGAGCAGTACTTC,CASSLAGTGAYEQYF
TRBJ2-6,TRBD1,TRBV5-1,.,TGCGCCAGCAGCGCTAGACAGGGGAGTGGGGCCAACGTCCTGACTTTC,CASSARQGSGANVLTF
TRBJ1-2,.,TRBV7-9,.,TGTGCCAGCAGTGGACAGTCGGCTAGCTATGGCTACACCTTC,CASSGQSASYGYTF
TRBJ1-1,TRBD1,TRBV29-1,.,TGCAGCGCCCTGACAGGGGGCTACACTGAAGCTTTCTTT,CSALTGGYTEAFF
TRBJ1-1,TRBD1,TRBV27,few,TGTGCCAGCAGATTCCAGGGGGGCACTGAAGCTTTCTTT,CASRFQGGTEAFF
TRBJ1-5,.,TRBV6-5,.,TGTGCCAGCAGTTACTCGAGCCGTAGCAATCAGCCCCAGCATTTT,CASSYSSRSNQPQHF
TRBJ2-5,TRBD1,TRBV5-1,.,TGCGCCAGCAGCAATGGACAGGGTATGGAGACCCAGTACTTC,CASSNGQGMETQYF
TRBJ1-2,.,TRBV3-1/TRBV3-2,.,TGTGCCAGCAGCCAAGTAGGCCCGGGGGGCTACACCTTC,CASSQVGPGGYTF
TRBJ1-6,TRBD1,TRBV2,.,TGTGCCAGCGGGTGGGACAGGGGGAATTCACCCCTCCACTTT,CASGWDRGNSPLHF
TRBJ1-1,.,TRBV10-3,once,TGTGCCATCAGTGAGTCTGCGGGGCTGGGCACTGAAGCTTTCTTT,CAISESAGLGTEAFF
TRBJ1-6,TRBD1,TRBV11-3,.,TGTGCCAGCAGCTCGAACAGGGGCAATTCACCCCTCCACTTT,CASSSNRGNSPLHF
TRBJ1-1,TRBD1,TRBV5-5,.,TGTGCCAGCAGCTTAGGGACAGGGGGCCGAGTCCGGAACACTGAAGCTTTCTTT,CASSLGTGGRVRNTEAFF
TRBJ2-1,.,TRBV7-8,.,TGTGCCAGCAGCTTAGCGCTGGGCTTGCTGTTCTTC,CASSLALGLLFF
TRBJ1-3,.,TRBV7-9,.,TGTGCCAGCAGCATTACCGGGCGGGGAGGTGGAAACACCATATATTTT,CASSITGRGGGNTIYF
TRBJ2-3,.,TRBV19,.,TGTGCCAGTAGTATAGTGTTGACTAGCACAGATACGCAGTATTTT,CASSIVLTSTDTQYF
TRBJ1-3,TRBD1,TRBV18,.,TGTGCCAGCTCACCAGGGACAGGGGCTGGAAACACCATATATTTT,CASSPGTGAGNTIYF
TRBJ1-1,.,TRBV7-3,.,TGTGCCAGCAGTCCAGGGCTTTCCACCACTGAAGCTTTCTTT,CASSPGLSTTEAFF